This T cell receptor (beta chain) is from a study of blood T cell repertoires in COVID-19. About the study: T cells, B-cell-depleted T cells, or PBMCs provided the cDNA or gDNA that served as material.

The method was immunoSEQ multiplex PCR; TCRdb's version includes in-frame clones alone and lacks a portion of them. The sample yields about 68,000 clones, approximately 81% seen once. CDR3 size: 16 residues. CDR1 is SGHRS and CDR2 is YFSETQ in the germline V gene. V lost 4 bases, J lost 1 base, and 8 bases stayed unmatched. The J gene is TRBJ2-7, the V gene TRBV5-1; 10 nucleotides agree with TRBD1. This receptor was taken from a man over 45 with active COVID-19. The specimen was peripheral blood. CDR3 sequence (DNA): TGCGCCAGCAGCCACCCGGGACAGGGGTTTTCCTACGAGCAGTACTTC. Protein sequence: CASSHPGQGFSYEQYF.